This is a list of T cell receptor beta chains from one sample in a study of blood T cell repertoires in COVID-19. Produced via immunoSEQ multiplex PCR; TCRdb's table is partial and in-frame only. The data contain tens of thousands of clones, more than 70% of them singletons. The source material was peripheral blood. These receptors were obtained from a man aged 60 to 69 with active COVID-19. The CDR3 runs from the conserved cysteine through the conserved F or W. The D gene is left open where the match is weak. Only part of the rows carry a size: once, few, many, or a class if the clone is expanded.

D gene: -
J gene: TRBJ2-1
V gene: TRBV7-9
clone size: -
CDR3 protein: CASSPLGGRKSEQFF
CDR3 DNA: TGTGCCAGCAGCCCGCTGGGGGGGCGAAAGAGTGAGCAGTTCTTC

D gene: TRBD1
J gene: TRBJ1-5
V gene: TRBV6-6
clone size: -
CDR3 protein: CASSYSIRGLQPQHF
CDR3 DNA: TGTGCCAGCAGTTACTCGATAAGGGGGCTACAGCCCCAGCATTTT

D gene: -
J gene: TRBJ1-2
V gene: TRBV7-2
clone size: -
CDR3 protein: CASSLQRANYGYTF
CDR3 DNA: TGTGCCAGCAGCTTACAGCGAGCCAACTATGGCTACACCTTC

D gene: -
J gene: TRBJ2-7
V gene: TRBV27
clone size: -
CDR3 protein: CASSLFTGFSYEQYF
CDR3 DNA: TGTGCCAGCAGTTTATTTACAGGGTTCTCCTACGAGCAGTACTTC

D gene: TRBD1
J gene: TRBJ1-2
V gene: TRBV7-9
clone size: -
CDR3 protein: CASSQLRTGKGYTF
CDR3 DNA: TGTGCCAGCAGCCAATTAAGGACAGGGAAAGGCTACACCTTC

D gene: TRBD2
J gene: TRBJ2-4
V gene: TRBV4-1
clone size: -
CDR3 protein: CASSRPGLAPKNIQYF
CDR3 DNA: TGCGCCAGCAGCCGCCCGGGACTAGCTCCCAAAAACATTCAGTACTTC

D gene: -
J gene: TRBJ2-7
V gene: TRBV14
clone size: -
CDR3 protein: CASSQGGEQYF
CDR3 DNA: TGTGCCAGCAGCCAGGGGGGCGAGCAGTACTTC

D gene: -
J gene: TRBJ2-7
V gene: TRBV4-1
clone size: -
CDR3 protein: CASSQDRSEQYF
CDR3 DNA: TGCGCCAGCAGCCAAGATAGAAGCGAGCAGTACTTC

D gene: -
J gene: TRBJ2-7
V gene: TRBV11-2
clone size: -
CDR3 protein: CASSLEHTYEQYF
CDR3 DNA: TGTGCCAGCAGCTTAGAACACACCTACGAGCAGTACTTC

D gene: -
J gene: TRBJ2-3
V gene: TRBV5-1
clone size: -
CDR3 protein: CASGTGTDTQYF
CDR3 DNA: TGCGCCAGCGGGACTGGCACAGATACGCAGTATTTT

D gene: -
J gene: TRBJ1-1
V gene: TRBV6-5
clone size: -
CDR3 protein: CAARLQSYYTEAFF
CDR3 DNA: TGTGCCGCACGTTTACAGAGTTATTACACTGAAGCTTTCTTT

D gene: -
J gene: TRBJ1-2
V gene: TRBV27
clone size: few
CDR3 protein: CASSLSGGAGYTF
CDR3 DNA: TGTGCCAGCAGTTTATCCGGGGGAGCTGGCTACACCTTC

D gene: -
J gene: TRBJ1-4
V gene: TRBV20-1
clone size: -
CDR3 protein: CSASLQNEKLFF
CDR3 DNA: TGCAGTGCTAGTTTACAAAATGAAAAACTGTTTTTT

D gene: TRBD1
J gene: TRBJ2-3
V gene: TRBV24-1
clone size: few
CDR3 protein: CATSDPRTGTSTDTQYF
CDR3 DNA: TGTGCCACCAGTGACCCGCGGACAGGGACCTCCACAGATACGCAGTATTTT

D gene: -
J gene: TRBJ1-2
V gene: TRBV19
clone size: -
CDR3 protein: CASSMQVHGYTF
CDR3 DNA: TGTGCCAGTAGTATGCAGGTCCATGGCTACACCTTC

D gene: TRBD1
J gene: TRBJ2-1
V gene: TRBV10-2
clone size: -
CDR3 protein: CARLDRRENSYNEQFF
CDR3 DNA: TGCGCCAGACTGGACAGGCGTGAGAACTCCTACAATGAGCAGTTCTTC

D gene: -
J gene: TRBJ1-5
V gene: TRBV27
clone size: few
CDR3 protein: CASSSGRLPGDQPQHF
CDR3 DNA: TGTGCCAGCAGTTCTGGACGCCTTCCCGGGGATCAGCCCCAGCATTTT

D gene: -
J gene: TRBJ2-7
V gene: TRBV6-5
clone size: -
CDR3 protein: CASSYRGAEQYF
CDR3 DNA: TGTGCCAGCAGTTACCGTGGGGCCGAGCAGTACTTC

D gene: -
J gene: TRBJ1-2
V gene: TRBV6-5
clone size: -
CDR3 protein: CASTANRFYGYTF
CDR3 DNA: TGTGCCAGCACCGCGAACAGGTTCTATGGCTACACCTTC

D gene: TRBD2
J gene: TRBJ2-7
V gene: TRBV4-1
clone size: once
CDR3 protein: CASSQVASGSYYEQYF
CDR3 DNA: TGCGCCAGCAGCCAAGTGGCTAGCGGGAGTTATTACGAGCAGTACTTC

D gene: -
J gene: TRBJ1-6
V gene: TRBV5-1
clone size: -
CDR3 protein: CASSTYRDNSPLHF
CDR3 DNA: TGCGCCAGCAGCACCTACAGGGACAATTCACCCCTCCACTTT

D gene: TRBD2
J gene: TRBJ2-3
V gene: TRBV4-2
clone size: -
CDR3 protein: CASSRGTSGEIDTQYF
CDR3 DNA: TGTGCCAGCAGCCGTGGGACTAGCGGGGAGATAGATACGCAGTATTTT

D gene: -
J gene: TRBJ2-2
V gene: TRBV27
clone size: -
CDR3 protein: CASTSGTSNTGELFF
CDR3 DNA: TGTGCCAGCACTTCCGGGACTTCAAACACCGGGGAGCTGTTTTTT

D gene: -
J gene: TRBJ1-3
V gene: TRBV6-5
clone size: -
CDR3 protein: CASTRDTSGNTIYF
CDR3 DNA: TGTGCCAGCACCCGGGACACCTCTGGAAACACCATATATTTT

D gene: TRBD1
J gene: TRBJ2-2
V gene: TRBV18
clone size: -
CDR3 protein: CASGTGNTGELFF
CDR3 DNA: TGTGCCAGCGGGACAGGGAACACCGGGGAGCTGTTTTTT

D gene: -
J gene: TRBJ2-7
V gene: TRBV6-5
clone size: -
CDR3 protein: CASSYSEGGLYEQYF
CDR3 DNA: TGTGCCAGCAGTTACTCGGAGGGAGGCCTCTACGAGCAGTACTTC

D gene: TRBD1
J gene: TRBJ1-1
V gene: TRBV4-1
clone size: -
CDR3 protein: CASSHRQGAPNTEAFF
CDR3 DNA: TGCGCCAGCAGCCATCGACAGGGGGCTCCGAACACTGAAGCTTTCTTT

D gene: TRBD2
J gene: TRBJ2-5
V gene: TRBV5-1
clone size: -
CDR3 protein: CASSLTSGFGETQYF
CDR3 DNA: TGCGCCAGCAGCTTGACTAGCGGGTTCGGCGAGACCCAGTACTTC

D gene: TRBD1
J gene: TRBJ2-3
V gene: TRBV7-2
clone size: -
CDR3 protein: CASSFRQGAQQYF
CDR3 DNA: TGTGCCAGCAGCTTCAGACAGGGGGCTCAGCAGTATTTT

D gene: TRBD2
J gene: TRBJ2-1
V gene: TRBV5-1
clone size: -
CDR3 protein: CASSLERLAGNEQFF
CDR3 DNA: TGCGCCAGCAGCTTGGAAAGACTAGCAGGGAATGAGCAGTTCTTC